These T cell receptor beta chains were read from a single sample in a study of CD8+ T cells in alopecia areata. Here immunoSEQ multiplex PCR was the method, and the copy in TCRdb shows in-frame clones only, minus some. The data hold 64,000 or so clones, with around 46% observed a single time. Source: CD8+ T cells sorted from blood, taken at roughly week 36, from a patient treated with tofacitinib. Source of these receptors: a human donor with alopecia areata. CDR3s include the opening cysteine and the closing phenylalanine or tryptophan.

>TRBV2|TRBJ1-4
CASSDPQGGGEKLFF
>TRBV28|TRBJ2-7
CASSSVGREYEQYF
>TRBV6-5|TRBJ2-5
CASSFTMGETQYF
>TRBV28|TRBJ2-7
CASSGVDRLHEQYF
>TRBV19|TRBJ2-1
CASSSPGFSYNEQFF
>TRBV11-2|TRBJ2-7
CASSLGASRFDEQYF
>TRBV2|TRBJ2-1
CASSEGEGSGTYNEQFF
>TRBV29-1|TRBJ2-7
CSVATGETYEQYF
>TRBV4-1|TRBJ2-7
CASSQVSSGTSSYEQYF
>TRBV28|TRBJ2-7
CASSSRRGYEQYF
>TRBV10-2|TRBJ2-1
CASSKANEQFF
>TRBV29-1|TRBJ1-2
CSAGDNNYGYTF
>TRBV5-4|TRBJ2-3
CASSLAFAGQRVTQYF
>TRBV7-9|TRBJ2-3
CASRSGELTDTQYF
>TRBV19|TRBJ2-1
CASSIGPNNEQFF
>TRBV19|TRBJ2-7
CASQKSGTSGAYEQYF
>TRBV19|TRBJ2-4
CASSPPRTGEGNIQYF
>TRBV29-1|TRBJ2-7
CSVRGLAGDYEQYF
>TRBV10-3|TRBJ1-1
CAISSGVENTEAFF
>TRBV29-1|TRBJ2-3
CSVPVGGRSDTQYF
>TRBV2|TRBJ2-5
CATVGVGETQYF
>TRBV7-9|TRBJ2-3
CASSFVRQGADTQYF
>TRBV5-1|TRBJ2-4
CASSLWGQASAEGIQYF
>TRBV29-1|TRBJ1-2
CSVEADQFGGYTF
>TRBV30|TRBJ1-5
CAWSGGVGNQPQHF
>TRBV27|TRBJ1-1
CASSRRGERTEAFF
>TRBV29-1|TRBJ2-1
CSEKSGSDNEQFF
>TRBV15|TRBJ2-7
CATSGQGSYEQYF